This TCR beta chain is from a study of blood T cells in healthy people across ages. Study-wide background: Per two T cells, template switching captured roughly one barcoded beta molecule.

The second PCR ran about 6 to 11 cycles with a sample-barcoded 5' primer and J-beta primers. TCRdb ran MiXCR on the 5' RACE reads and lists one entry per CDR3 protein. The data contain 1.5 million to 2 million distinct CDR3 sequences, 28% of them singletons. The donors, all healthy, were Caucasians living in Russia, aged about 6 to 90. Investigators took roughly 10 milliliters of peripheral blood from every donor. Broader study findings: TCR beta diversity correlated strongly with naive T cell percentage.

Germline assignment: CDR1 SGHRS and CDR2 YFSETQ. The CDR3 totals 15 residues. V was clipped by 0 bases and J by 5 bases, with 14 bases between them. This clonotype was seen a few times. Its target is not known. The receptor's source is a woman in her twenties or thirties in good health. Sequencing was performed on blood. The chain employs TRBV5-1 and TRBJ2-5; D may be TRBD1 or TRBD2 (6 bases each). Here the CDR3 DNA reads TGCGCCAGCAGCTTGGAGGGGGGCCTACGGGAGACCCAGTACTTC. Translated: CASSLEGGLRETQYF.